This T cell receptor beta chain is drawn from a study of blood T cell repertoires in COVID-19. Study as a whole: Samples representing acute and convalescent COVID-19 were sourced from the United States, Italy and Spain.

Using immunoSEQ multiplex PCR, the repertoire was profiled, and TCRdb retains in-frame clones only, with some absent. Here the sample spans 150,000 or so clones, approximately 80% being singletons. All recovered Cohort 3 donors got two negative PCRs, got clearance, or saw symptom resolution. The CDR3 totals 18 residues. Germline values: CDR1 SGHRS, CDR2 YFSETQ. V lost 0 bases, J lost 9 bases, and 17 bases stayed unmatched. The source is a woman in her sixties who had recovered from COVID-19. Sequencing was carried out using PBMCs or T cells enriched from blood (not recorded which). The chain links TRBV5-1 to TRBJ2-1; 8 nucleotides agree with TRBD2. The CDR3 DNA sequence: TGCGCCAGCAGCTTGGCCGGGGGCGGGGGGCCCTCTATTATTGAGCAGTTCTTC. The encoded protein is CASSLAGGGGPSIIEQFF.